These T cell receptor beta chains were read from a single sample in a study of T cells in Graves' hyperthyroidism and ophthalmopathy. One entry per CDR3 protein, called by TCRdb with MiXCR from the multiplex PCR reads. Found here are approximately 400,000 distinct CDR3 sequences, around 14% of them singletons; the top ten hold 11% to 15%. Sequencing used blood. These receptor sequences come from a woman aged 18-29 years with Graves' hyperthyroidism. CDR3s leave out the opening cysteine and the closing phenylalanine or tryptophan.

length | V | CDR3
10 | TRBV20-1 | SAAKGNTEAF
14 | TRBV5-1 | ASSLAQGINFDEQF
14 | TRBV20-1 | SARGQAALFGGGYT
16 | TRBV11-2 | ASRKPSGTSGRVNEQF
14 | TRBV4-1 | ASSQVGTGGQETQY
14 | TRBV7-6 | ASSLGGGGPSYEQY
13 | TRBV11-2 | ASSRVSSSQYEQY
12 | TRBV6-2/TRBV6-3 | ASSYGGGGQPQH
13 | TRBV28 | ASSPGTEPGDEAF
12 | TRBV20-1 | SARLARTYNEQF
13 | TRBV6-5 | ASSLSSSGSTEAF
11 | TRBV7-2 | ASSLPPHDGYT
12 | TRBV4-1 | ASSARADQETQY
15 | TRBV9 | ASSVETGGPTNYGYT
13 | TRBV11-3 | ASSLAGGPLNEQF
9 | TRBV20-1 | SVTPGYGYT
12 | TRBV7-2 | ASSLIQGDYEQY
15 | TRBV6-6 | ASSYSGLLRSTDTQY
14 | TRBV27 | ASSRLAGGSSYEQY
14 | TRBV7-9 | ASSSAFQGWQETQY
11 | TRBV6-2/TRBV6-3 | ASRLTDNQPQH
14 | TRBV7-9 | ASSSTSPGSTDTQY
15 | TRBV24-1 | ATSDGYSGGAYNEQF
16 | TRBV6-2/TRBV6-3 | ASSGGTGGPWGNQPQH
13 | TRBV28 | ASTKLGTANYEQY